This T cell receptor beta chain was retrieved from a study of T-cell reconstitution after alpha-beta-depleted transplantation in children (dated by TCRdb to between 2015 and 2016). At the level of the whole study: The study quantitatively tracked T-cell immune reconstitution after TCRalphabeta/CD19-depleted allogeneic hematopoietic cell transplantation in children using TCR repertoire profiling.

The library came from PCR. TCRdb lists the instrument as Illumina HiSeq 2500. To normalize quantification of the TCRbeta repertoire, the TCR libraries were built with molecular barcoding that relied on unique molecular identifiers. TCRdb trimmed the raw reads at Q25, called clones with MiXCR and kept productive beta chains. Merged by CDR3 protein, the rows form single entries marked with the most common genes and DNA. The sample includes about 610,000 distinct CDR3 sequences, with roughly a tenth observed a single time. The ten largest make up about 4.3% of the sample. The table lists this clonotype with many counts. Its antigen is not yet known. No base quality information exists; no much larger clone differs at one position. The V and J ends are trimmed by 5 bases and 3 bases, leaving 14 bases between them. The CDR3 runs 13 amino acids, cysteine and phenylalanine included. Only CDR3 DNA remains: 39 bases, in frame from the first base. CDR1 and CDR2 are read off the germline V gene (reference sequence) as DFQATT and SNEGSKA.

The V and J genes are TRBV20-1 and TRBJ2-7; the D gene lacks a confident call. The specimen was PBMCs from the stem cell graft donor, collected from the stem cell graft. This clonotype originated in a human donor who donated a stem cell graft to a child with acute myeloid leukemia. The bases read TGCAGTGCTGGATTTCCATTAAGCTACGAGCAGTACTTC. This gives the protein CSAGFPLSYEQYF.